This T cell receptor beta chain was retrieved from a study of chemoradiotherapy in HPV16-positive cancers. Regarding the study as a whole: HPV-specific T cells were functionally defined from only a couple of HPV16-positive patients.

Generated by immunoSEQ multiplex PCR, the TCRdb table keeps only in-frame clones and is missing some. Counted here are some 14,000 clones, around 77% occurring once; the ten biggest clones make up 1.3%. V trimming: 2 bases; J trimming: 3 bases; junction bases outside the gene matches: 6. The CDR3 extends over 16 amino acids. CDR1 and CDR2 from the germline V gene are LGHNA and YNFKEQ. This clone has just one count. Its antigen is not known. The biological material was taken from a patient who underwent chemoradiotherapy. J is TRBJ2-3 and V is TRBV4-2; TRBD2 matches at 9 bases. This TCR was recovered from a human donor with HPV-associated anogenital cancer. CDR3 in DNA: TGTGCCAGCAGCCAACGCCTTAGCGGGGGTACAGATACGCAGTATTTT. This encodes CASSQRLSGGTDTQYF.